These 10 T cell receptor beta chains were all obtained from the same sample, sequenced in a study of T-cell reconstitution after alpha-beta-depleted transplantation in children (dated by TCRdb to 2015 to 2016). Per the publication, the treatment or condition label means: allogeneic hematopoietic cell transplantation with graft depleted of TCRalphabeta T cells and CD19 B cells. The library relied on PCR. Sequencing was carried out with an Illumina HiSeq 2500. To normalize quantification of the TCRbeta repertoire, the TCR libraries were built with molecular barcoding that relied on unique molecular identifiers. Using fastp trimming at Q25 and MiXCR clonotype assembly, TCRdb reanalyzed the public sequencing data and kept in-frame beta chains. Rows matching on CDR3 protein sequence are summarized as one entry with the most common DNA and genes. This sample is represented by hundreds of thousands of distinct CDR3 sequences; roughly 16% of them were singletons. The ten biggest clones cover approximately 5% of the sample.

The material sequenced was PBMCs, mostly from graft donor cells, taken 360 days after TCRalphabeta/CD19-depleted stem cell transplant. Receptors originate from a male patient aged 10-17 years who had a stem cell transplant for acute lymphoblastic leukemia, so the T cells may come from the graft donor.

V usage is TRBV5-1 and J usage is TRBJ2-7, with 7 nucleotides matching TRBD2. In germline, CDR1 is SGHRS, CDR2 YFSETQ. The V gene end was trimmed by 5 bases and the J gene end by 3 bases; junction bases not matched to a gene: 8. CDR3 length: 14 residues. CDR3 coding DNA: TGCGCCAGCAGAGCTCGGGACTACGACTACGAGCAGTACTTC. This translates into CASRARDYDYEQYF.

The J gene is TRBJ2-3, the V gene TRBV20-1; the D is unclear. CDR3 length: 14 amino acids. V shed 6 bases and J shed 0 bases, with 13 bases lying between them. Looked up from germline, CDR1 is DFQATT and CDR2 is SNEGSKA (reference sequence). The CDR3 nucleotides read TGCAGTGCCGTTCCGTTGTCTAGCACAGATACGCAGTATTTT. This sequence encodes CSAVPLSSTDTQYF.

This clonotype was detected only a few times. The CDR3 is CASSEQARSSPLHF. The CDR3 DNA is TGTGCCAGCAGTGAACAGGCCAGGAGTTCACCCCTCCACTTT. The rearrangement links TRBV25-1 to TRBJ1-6; D is uncertain. Germline CDR1 MGHDK, CDR2 SYGVNS. The CDR3 length is 14 residues. V was pared by 2 bases and J by 9 bases, with 11 bases between.

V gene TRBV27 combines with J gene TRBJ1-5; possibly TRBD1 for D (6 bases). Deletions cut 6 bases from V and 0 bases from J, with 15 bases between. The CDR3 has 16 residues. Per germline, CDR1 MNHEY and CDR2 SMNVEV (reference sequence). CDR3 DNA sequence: TGTGCCAGCAGCCCAACCGGGACACTTAGCAATCAGCCCCAGCATTTT. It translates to CASSPTGTLSNQPQHF.

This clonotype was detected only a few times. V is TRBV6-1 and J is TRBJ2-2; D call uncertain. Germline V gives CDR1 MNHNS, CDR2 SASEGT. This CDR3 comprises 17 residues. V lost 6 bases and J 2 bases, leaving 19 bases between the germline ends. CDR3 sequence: CASSEEAASYNTGELFF. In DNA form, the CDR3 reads TGTGCCAGCAGCGAGGAAGCAGCTTCCTATAACACCGGGGAGCTGTTTTTT.

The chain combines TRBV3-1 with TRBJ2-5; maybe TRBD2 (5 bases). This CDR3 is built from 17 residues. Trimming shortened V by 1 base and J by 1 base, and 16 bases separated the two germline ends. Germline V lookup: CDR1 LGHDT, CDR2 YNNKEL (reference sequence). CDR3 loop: CASSQVTSGSIQETQYF. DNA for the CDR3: TGTGCCAGCAGCCAAGTTACTAGTGGGTCCATCCAAGAGACCCAGTACTTC.

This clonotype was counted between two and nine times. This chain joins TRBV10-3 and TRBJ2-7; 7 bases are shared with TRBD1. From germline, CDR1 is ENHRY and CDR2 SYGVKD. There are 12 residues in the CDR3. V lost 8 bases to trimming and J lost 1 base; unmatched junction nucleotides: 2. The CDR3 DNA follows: TGTGCCATCTTGACAGGGTCCTACGAGCAGTACTTC. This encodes CAILTGSYEQYF.

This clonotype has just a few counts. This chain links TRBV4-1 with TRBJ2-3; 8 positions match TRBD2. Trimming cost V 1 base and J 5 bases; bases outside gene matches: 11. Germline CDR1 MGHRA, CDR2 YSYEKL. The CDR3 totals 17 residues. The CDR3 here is CASSQGPFSGMRDTQYF. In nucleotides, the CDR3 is TGCGCCAGCAGCCAAGGCCCCTTTAGCGGGATGAGAGATACGCAGTATTTT.

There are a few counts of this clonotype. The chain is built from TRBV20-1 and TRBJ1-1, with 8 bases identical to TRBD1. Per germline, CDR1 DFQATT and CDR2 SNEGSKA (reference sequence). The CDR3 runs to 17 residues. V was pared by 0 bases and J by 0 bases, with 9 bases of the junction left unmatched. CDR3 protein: CSARDPLRTGMNTEAFF. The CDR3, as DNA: TGCAGTGCTAGAGATCCCCTCAGGACAGGGATGAACACTGAAGCTTTCTTT.

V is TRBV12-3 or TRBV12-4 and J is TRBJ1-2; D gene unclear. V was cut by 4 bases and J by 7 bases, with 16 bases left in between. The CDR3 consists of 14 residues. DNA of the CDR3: TGTGCCAGCAGTTCTCCGTGGGCCCGGGTTGGCTACACCTTC. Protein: CASSSPWARVGYTF.